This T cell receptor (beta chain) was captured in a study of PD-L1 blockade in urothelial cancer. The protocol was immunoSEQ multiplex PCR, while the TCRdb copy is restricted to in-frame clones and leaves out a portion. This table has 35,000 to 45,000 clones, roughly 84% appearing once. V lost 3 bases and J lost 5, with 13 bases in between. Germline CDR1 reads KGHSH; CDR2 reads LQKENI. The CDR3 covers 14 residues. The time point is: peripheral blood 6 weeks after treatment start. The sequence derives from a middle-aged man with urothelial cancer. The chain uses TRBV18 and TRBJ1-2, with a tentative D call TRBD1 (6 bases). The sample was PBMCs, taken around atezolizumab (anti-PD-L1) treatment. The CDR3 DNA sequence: TGTGCCAGCTCACCGGACAGCCCCACATATGGCTACACCTTC. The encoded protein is CASSPDSPTYGYTF.